Listed here is a single T cell receptor (beta chain). These data belong to a study of glioma-infiltrating T cells after dendritic cell vaccination. Germline values: CDR1 SGHTA, CDR2 FQGTGA. The length of the CDR3 is 16 residues. V was clipped by 5 bases and J by 0 bases; unmatched bases: 8. The PCR used 60 V beta and 13 J beta primers. Sequenced by immunoSEQ multiplex PCR; TCRdb stores in-frame clones only, minus some. The repertoire holds over 80,000 clones, with about 87% as singletons. Here the sequenced sample was blood, taken before dendritic cell vaccination. V usage is TRBV7-3 and J usage is TRBJ1-1, with 8 bases that match TRBD1. The sequence derives from a human donor with glioblastoma. CDR3 bases: TGTGCCAGCAGCCCAGGACAGGGAATTGTGAACACTGAAGCTTTCTTT. Translation: CASSPGQGIVNTEAFF.